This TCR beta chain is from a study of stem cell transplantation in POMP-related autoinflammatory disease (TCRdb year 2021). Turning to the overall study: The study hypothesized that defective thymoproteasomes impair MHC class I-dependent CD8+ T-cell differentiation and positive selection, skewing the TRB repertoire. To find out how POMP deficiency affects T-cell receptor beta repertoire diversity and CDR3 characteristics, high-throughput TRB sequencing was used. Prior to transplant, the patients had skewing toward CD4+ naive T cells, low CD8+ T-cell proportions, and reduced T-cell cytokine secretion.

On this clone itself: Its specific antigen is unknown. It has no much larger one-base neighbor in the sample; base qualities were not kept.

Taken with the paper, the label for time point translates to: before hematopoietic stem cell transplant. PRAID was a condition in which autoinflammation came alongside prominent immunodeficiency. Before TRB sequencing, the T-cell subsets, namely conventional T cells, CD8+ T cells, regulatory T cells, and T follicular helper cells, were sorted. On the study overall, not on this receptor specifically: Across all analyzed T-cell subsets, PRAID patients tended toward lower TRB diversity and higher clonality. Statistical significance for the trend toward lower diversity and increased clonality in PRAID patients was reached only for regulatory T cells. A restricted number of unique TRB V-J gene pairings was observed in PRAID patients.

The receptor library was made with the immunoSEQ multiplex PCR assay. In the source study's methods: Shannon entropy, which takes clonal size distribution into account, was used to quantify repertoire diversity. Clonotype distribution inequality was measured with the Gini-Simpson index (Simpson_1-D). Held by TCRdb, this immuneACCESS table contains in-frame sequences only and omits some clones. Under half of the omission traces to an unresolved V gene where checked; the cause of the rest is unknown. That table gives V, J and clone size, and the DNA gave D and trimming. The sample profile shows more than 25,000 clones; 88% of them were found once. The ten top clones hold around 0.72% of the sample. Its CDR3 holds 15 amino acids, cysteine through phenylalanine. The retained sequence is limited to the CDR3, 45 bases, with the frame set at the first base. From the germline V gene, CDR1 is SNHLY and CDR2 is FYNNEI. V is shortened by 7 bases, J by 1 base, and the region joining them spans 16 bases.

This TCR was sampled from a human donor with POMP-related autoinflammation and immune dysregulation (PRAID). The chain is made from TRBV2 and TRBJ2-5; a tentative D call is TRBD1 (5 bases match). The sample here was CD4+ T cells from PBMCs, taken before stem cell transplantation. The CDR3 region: CASKVSQAFQETQYF. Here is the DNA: TGTGCCAGCAAGGTATCACAGGCCTTCCAAGAGACCCAGTACTTC.